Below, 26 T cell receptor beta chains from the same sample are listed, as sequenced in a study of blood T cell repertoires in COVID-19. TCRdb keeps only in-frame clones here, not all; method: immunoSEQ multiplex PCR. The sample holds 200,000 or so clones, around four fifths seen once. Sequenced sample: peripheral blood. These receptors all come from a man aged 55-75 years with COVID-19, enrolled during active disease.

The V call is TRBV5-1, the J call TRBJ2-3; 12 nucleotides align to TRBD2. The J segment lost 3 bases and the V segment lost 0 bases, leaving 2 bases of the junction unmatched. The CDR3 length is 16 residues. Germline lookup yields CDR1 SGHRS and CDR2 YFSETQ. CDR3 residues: CASSLGTSGNTDTQYF. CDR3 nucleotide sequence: TGCGCCAGCAGCTTGGGGACTAGCGGGAATACAGATACGCAGTATTTT.

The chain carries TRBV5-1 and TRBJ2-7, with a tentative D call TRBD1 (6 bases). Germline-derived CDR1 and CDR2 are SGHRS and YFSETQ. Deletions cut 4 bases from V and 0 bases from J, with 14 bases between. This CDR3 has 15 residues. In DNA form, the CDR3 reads TGCGCCAGCAGCCTTAACAGGGATGTCTCCTACGAGCAGTACTTC. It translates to CASSLNRDVSYEQYF.

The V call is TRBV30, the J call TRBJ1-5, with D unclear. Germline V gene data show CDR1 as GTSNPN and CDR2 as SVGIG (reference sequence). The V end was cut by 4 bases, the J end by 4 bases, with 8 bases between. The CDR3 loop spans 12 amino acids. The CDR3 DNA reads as TGTGCCTGGAAACAGAAGAATCAGCCCCAGCATTTT. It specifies CAWKQKNQPQHF.

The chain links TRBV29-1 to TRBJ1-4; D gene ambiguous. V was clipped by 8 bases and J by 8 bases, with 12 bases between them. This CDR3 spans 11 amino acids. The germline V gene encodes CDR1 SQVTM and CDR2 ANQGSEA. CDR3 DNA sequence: TGCAGCTCCCGGGAAAACGAAAAACTGTTTTTT. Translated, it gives CSSRENEKLFF.

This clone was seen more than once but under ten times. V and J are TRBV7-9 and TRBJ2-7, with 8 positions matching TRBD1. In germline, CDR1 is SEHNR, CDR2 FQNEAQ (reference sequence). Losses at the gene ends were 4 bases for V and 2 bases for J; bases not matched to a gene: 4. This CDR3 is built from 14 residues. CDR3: CASSSRGPTYEQYF. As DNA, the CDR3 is TGTGCCAGCAGCTCCAGGGGGCCCACCTACGAGCAGTACTTC.

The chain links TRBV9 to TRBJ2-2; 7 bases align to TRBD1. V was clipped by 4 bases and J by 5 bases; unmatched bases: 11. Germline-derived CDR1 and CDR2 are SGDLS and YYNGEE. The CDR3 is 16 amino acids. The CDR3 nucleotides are TGTGCCAGCAGCAAACAGGGACAGCGTGGGACCGGGGAGCTGTTTTTT. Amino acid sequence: CASSKQGQRGTGELFF.

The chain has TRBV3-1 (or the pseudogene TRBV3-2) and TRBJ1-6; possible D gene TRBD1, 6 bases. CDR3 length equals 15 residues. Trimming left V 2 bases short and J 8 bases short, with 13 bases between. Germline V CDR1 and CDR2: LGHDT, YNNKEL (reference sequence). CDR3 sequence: CASSQFSAGDSPLHF. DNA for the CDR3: TGTGCCAGCAGCCAATTTAGTGCAGGGGATTCACCCCTCCACTTT.

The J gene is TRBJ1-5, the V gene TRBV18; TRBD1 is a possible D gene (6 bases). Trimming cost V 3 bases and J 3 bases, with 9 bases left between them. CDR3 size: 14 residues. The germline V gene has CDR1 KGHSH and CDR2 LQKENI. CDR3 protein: CASSPGQYNQPQHF. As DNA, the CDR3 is TGTGCCAGCTCACCCGGACAGTACAATCAGCCCCAGCATTTT.

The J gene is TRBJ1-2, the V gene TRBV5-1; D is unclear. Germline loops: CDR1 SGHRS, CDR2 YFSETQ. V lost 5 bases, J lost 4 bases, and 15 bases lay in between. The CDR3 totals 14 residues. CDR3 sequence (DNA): TGCGCCAGCAGGGTAGACCCTGGAGGCTATGGCTACACCTTC. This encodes CASRVDPGGYGYTF.

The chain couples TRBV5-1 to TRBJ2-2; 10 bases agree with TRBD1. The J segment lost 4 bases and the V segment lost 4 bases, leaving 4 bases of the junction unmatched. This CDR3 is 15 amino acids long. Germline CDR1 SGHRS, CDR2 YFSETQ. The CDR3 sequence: CASSRGQGITGELFF. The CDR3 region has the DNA TGCGCCAGCAGCCGGGGACAGGGGATCACCGGGGAGCTGTTTTTT.

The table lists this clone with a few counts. In DNA form, the CDR3 reads TGTGCCAGTAAAAAGGGGGCGATAGGCTACACCTTC. As protein: CASKKGAIGYTF. The rearrangement links TRBV19 to TRBJ1-2; 7 positions match TRBD1. CDR1 is LNHDA and CDR2 is SQIVND in the germline V gene (reference sequence). V shed 7 bases, J shed 8 bases, and the junction held 7 bases outside the gene matches. CDR3 size: 12 residues.

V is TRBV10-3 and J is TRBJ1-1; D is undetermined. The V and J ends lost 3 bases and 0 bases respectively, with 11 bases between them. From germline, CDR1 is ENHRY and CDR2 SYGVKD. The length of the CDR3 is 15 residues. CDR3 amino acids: CAISDAGLLNTEAFF. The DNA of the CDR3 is TGTGCCATCAGTGACGCAGGTTTACTGAACACTGAAGCTTTCTTT.

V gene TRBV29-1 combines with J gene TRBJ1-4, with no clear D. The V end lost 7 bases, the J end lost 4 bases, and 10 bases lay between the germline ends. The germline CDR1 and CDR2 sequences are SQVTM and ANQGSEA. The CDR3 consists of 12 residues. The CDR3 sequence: CSAQEYNEKLFF. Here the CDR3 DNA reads TGCAGCGCTCAGGAATATAATGAAAAACTGTTTTTT.

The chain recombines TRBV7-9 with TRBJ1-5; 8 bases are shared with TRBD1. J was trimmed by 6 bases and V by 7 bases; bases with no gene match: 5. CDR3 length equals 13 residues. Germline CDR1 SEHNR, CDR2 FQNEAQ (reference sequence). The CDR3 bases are TGTGCCAGCAACCAGGGGGCGAGTCAGCCCCAGCATTTT. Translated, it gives CASNQGASQPQHF.

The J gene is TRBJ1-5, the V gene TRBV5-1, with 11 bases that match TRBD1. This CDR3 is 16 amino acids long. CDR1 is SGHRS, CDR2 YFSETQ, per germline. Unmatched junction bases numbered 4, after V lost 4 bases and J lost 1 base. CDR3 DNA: TGCGCCAGCAGCCTAGGGACAGGGGGGAGCAATCAGCCCCAGCATTTT. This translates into CASSLGTGGSNQPQHF.

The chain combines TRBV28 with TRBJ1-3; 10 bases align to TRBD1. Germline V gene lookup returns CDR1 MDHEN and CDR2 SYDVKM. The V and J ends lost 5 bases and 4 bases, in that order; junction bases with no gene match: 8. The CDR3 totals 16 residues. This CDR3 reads CASSPGTGVTGNTIYF. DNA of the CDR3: TGTGCCAGCAGTCCAGGGACAGGGGTCACCGGAAACACCATATATTTT. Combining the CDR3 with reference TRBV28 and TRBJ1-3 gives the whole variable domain DVKVTQSSRYLVKRTGEKVFLECVQDMDHENMFWYRQDPGLGLRLIYFSYDVKMKEKGDIPEGYSVSREKKERFSLILESASTNQTSMYLCASSPGTGVTGNTIYFGEGSWLTVV.

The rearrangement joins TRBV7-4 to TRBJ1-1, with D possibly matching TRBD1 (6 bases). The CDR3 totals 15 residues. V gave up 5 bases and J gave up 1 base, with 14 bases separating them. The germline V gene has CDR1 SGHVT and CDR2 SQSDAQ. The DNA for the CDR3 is TGTGCCAGCAGCGAGCCGGGACACAGGAACACTGAAGCTTTCTTT. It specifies CASSEPGHRNTEAFF.

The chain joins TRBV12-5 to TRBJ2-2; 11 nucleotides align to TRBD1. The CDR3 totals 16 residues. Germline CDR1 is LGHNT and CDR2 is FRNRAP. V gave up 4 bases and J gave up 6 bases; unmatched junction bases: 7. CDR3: CASGSKGQGAPGELFF. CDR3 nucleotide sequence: TGTGCTAGTGGTTCTAAAGGACAGGGGGCGCCCGGGGAGCTGTTTTTT.

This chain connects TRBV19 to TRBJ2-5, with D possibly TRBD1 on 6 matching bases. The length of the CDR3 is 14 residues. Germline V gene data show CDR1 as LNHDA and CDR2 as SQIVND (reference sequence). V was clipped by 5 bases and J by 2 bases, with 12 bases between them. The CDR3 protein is CASSGYQGQETQYF. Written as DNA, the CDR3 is TGTGCCAGTAGTGGGTACCAGGGGCAAGAGACCCAGTACTTC. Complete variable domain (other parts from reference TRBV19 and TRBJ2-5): DGGITQSPKYLFRKEGQNVTLSCEQNLNHDAMYWYRQDPGQGLRLIYYSQIVNDFQKGDIAEGYSVSREKKESFPLTVTSAQKNPTAFYLCASSGYQGQETQYFGPGTRLLVL.

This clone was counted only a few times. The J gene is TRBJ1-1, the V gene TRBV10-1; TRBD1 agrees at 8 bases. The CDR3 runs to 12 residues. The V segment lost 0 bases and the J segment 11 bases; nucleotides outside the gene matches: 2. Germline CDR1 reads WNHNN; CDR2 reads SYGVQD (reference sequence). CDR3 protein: CASSESDRGAFF. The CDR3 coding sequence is TGCGCCAGCAGTGAGTCCGACAGGGGTGCTTTCTTT.

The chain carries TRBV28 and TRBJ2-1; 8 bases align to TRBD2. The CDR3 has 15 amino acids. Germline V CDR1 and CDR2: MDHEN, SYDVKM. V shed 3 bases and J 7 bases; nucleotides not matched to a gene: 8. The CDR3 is CASSLASGLVNEQFF. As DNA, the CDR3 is TGTGCCAGCAGTTTGGCTAGCGGGCTTGTGAATGAGCAGTTCTTC.

CDR3 bases: TGTGCCAGCAGGATAGGGGTTTTGACAGATACGCAGTATTTT. Translated: CASRIGVLTDTQYF. The chain is built from TRBV2 and TRBJ2-3, with D tentatively TRBD1 (5 bases). Germline lookup yields CDR1 SNHLY and CDR2 FYNNEI. Between the trimmed V and J ends, which lost 6 bases and 3 bases, there was a span of 13 bases. The CDR3 length is 14 residues.

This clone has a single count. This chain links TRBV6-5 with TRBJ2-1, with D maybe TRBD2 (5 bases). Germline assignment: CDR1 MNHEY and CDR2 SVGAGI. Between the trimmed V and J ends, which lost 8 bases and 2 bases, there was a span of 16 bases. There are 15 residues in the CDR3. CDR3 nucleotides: TGTGCCAGCCGGAGGAACGACGTCCCCTACAATGAGCAGTTCTTC. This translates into CASRRNDVPYNEQFF.

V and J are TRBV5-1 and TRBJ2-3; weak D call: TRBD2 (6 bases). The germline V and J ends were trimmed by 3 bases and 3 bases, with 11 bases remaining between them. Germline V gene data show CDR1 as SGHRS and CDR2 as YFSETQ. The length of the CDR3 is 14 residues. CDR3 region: CASSSGRGTDTQYF. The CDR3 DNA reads TGCGCCAGCAGCTCTGGGCGGGGAACAGATACGCAGTATTTT.

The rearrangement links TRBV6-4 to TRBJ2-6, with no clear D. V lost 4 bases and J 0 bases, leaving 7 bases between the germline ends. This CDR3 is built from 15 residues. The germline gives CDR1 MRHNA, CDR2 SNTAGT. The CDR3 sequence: CASSGPLSGANVLTF. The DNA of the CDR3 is TGTGCCAGCAGTGGTCCCCTCTCTGGGGCCAACGTCCTGACTTTC.

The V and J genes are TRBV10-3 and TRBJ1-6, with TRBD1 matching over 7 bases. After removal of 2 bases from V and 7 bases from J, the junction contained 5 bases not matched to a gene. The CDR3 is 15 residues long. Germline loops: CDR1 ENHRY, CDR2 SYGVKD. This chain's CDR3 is CAISEAGQLNSPLHF. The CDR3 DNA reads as TGTGCCATCAGTGAGGCGGGACAGCTAAATTCACCCCTCCACTTT.